This T cell receptor beta chain was captured by sequencing in a study of CD4 and CD8 cells across lung adenocarcinoma regions. TCRdb re-analysed the PCR reads in MiXCR, keeping a single row per CDR3 protein. Among about 11,000 distinct CDR3 sequences listed, about 59% were seen once. Samples came from patients with localized non-small cell lung adenocarcinoma. This CDR3 has 14 residues. CDR1 MNHNS and CDR2 SASEGT come from the germline V gene. V was pared by 2 bases and J by 5 bases, with 3 bases of the junction left unmatched. The chain has TRBV6-1 and TRBJ2-1; 7 bases fit TRBD1. The source material was CD8+ T cells from the margin of a lung tumor. This clonotype originated in a male donor with lung adenocarcinoma. The CD4 and CD8 labels of this study may be unreliable. Here the CDR3 DNA reads TGTGCCAGCAGTGAAACCACAGGGGACAATGAGCAGTTCTTC. It encodes CASSETTGDNEQFF.